This is a list of T cell receptor beta chains from one sample in a study of blood T cell repertoires in COVID-19. The repertoire was sequenced with immunoSEQ multiplex PCR; TCRdb's copy has only in-frame clones and lacks some. Among fewer than 150,000 clones listed, around 78% were seen once. Source material: peripheral blood. Receptors were obtained from a human donor in a cohort sampled during active COVID-19. Each CDR3 is given with its conserved first and last residue.

TRBV10-3 | CAIRTGENSPLHF
TRBV4-1 | CASSQVGTSGGYEQYF
TRBV5-6 | CASSLRQSYNEQFF
TRBV2 | CASWRGYNSPLHF
TRBV28 | CASSSTGRSNQPQHF
TRBV6-6 | CASTERGSITDTQYF
TRBV10-1 | CASSDRRLARVNEQFF
TRBV5-1 | CASTTTGMSQNEQFF
TRBV2 | CASSEVRGVAYEQYF
TRBV28 | CASSASGTRGNQPQHF
TRBV4-1 | CASSQGGDMNTEAFF
TRBV7-9 | CASSAGTPEGPLHF
TRBV4-1 | CASSHPSGGVNEQFF
TRBV10-3 | CAISEPDRGGTEAFF
TRBV27 | CASSLPHGQGSTGELFF
TRBV10-3 | CAISSPGETQYF
TRBV20-1 | CGAGTDTQYF
TRBV6-5 | CASSYGQYSNQPQHF
TRBV30 | CAWNPGSYGYTF
TRBV6-5 | CASTGQNNSPLHF
TRBV7-8 | CASSLRLGSYVYEQYF
TRBV2 | CASMLTQGGEKLFF
TRBV6-5 | CASRQQGEANSPLHF
TRBV3-1/TRBV3-2 | CASSQDLSDEKLFF
TRBV19 | CASRPTVHSPLHF
TRBV25-1 | CASSGGTGYGYTF
TRBV29-1 | CSAILAGGQETQYF
TRBV30 | CAWRTGAYEQYF
TRBV19 | CASSSRGGPGTDTQYF